The 3 T cell receptor beta chains listed next were all sequenced from one sample in a study of molecular identifiers for immune sequencing clone quantification. TCRdb re-derived calls from the PCR reads in MiXCR, one entry per CDR3 protein. The table has about 640,000 distinct CDR3 sequences, about 20% seen once. The sample was naive CD8+ T cells from blood, with Jurkat cell RNA spiked in. Stated subset: FACS-sorted CD8+CD4-CCR7+CD45RA+ naive T cells. These receptors all come from a human donor in good health. Some libraries in this study had Jurkat cell RNA spiked in.

The sample holds a few counts of this clonotype. The chain uses TRBV19 and TRBJ2-7; TRBD1 is a possible D gene (5 bases). The V gene lost 2 bases and the J gene lost 0 bases, with 11 bases spanning the gap. There are 15 residues in the CDR3. Germline V gives CDR1 LNHDA, CDR2 SQIVND (reference sequence). DNA for the CDR3: TGTGCCAGTAGTATACTGCCGGACATCTCCTACGAGCAGTACTTC. The encoded protein is CASSILPDISYEQYF.

Many counts were recorded for this clonotype. In DNA, the CDR3 is TGCGCCAGCAGCCCTAGCGGGAGACTTGTCGACGAGCAGTACTTC. It encodes CASSPSGRLVDEQYF. This chain joins TRBV5-1 and TRBJ2-7; 10 bases are shared with TRBD2. CDR1 SGHRS and CDR2 YFSETQ come from the germline V gene. J was trimmed by 5 bases and V by 4 bases; bases with no gene match: 9. The CDR3 loop spans 15 amino acids.

A word on this clonotype: This clone may be a read error of a much larger clone one base away. The chain has TRBV28 and TRBJ2-3; 8 nucleotides match TRBD1. Trimming removed 4 bases from V and 3 bases from J; junction bases left unmatched: 9. CDR3 size: 16 residues. Germline V CDR1 and CDR2: MDHEN, SYDVKM. The CDR3 region has the DNA TGTGCCAGCAGTTCTGCCCCGGACAGGGTGACAGATACGCAGTATTTT. This translates into CASSSAPDRVTDTQYF.